The T cell receptor beta chain described here comes from a study of cytomegalovirus exposure and HLA in healthy donors. Broader study findings: The study flagged 150 to 200 TCR beta chains as cytomegalovirus-associated. In vitro, a few CMV-associated chains proved specific for CMV antigens.

On this clone: Its antigen is currently unknown.

Primers for the PCR totalled 60 Vbeta and 13 Jbeta. Profiled with immunoSEQ multiplex PCR; TCRdb holds only in-frame clones, not every one. This sample carries over 200,000 clones, with roughly 0.89% going to the ten biggest clones. The material sequenced was PBMCs. This sequence originates from a woman aged 25 to 45 in good health and CMV-seropositive.

DNA of the CDR3: TGTGCCAGCAGCGGAGGCGGGATGAACACCGGGGAGCTGTTTTTT. It specifies CASSGGGMNTGELFF. The chain uses TRBV9 and TRBJ2-2; TRBD2 might be the D (6 bases). In germline, CDR1 is SGDLS, CDR2 YYNGEE. V was shortened by 3 bases and J by 1 base, with 10 bases between the two germline ends. This CDR3 comprises 15 residues. The entire variable domain, with the rest obtained from reference TRBV9 and TRBJ2-2, is as follows: DSGVTQTPKHLITATGQRVTLRCSPRSGDLSVYWYQQSLDQGLQFLIQYYNGEERAKGNILERFSAQQFPDLHSELNLSSLELGDSALYFCASSGGGMNTGELFFGEGSRLTVL.